This T cell receptor beta chain derives from a study of monozygotic twins with cystic fibrosis listed by TCRdb under 2021. For the study in its entirety: About 3 micrograms of fragmented DNA went through roughly 14 PCR cycles to produce barcoded libraries. Twins were ranked among 800 to 1,200 cohort participants for weight-for-height and FEVPerc (FEV1 disease centile) on the day of blood sampling. To gauge how much genetics shapes V and J gene usage, the researchers compared TCR beta repertoires both within and across 16 monozygotic twin pairs who have cystic fibrosis. The cohort included ten female and six male twin pairs, mostly children and adolescents, aged roughly 2.0 to 36.4 years with a median of about 9 years. Data for three of the twin pairs had already been reported earlier in a different context.

This clone occurred a few times. Its antigen is unknown. No quality values exist for individual bases; no much larger clone is one base distant. Overall study results and their limits: Significantly higher nucleotide-identical clonotype sharing was observed within monozygotic CF twin pairs than between unrelated CF individuals (P = 0.000026, Mann-Whitney). V gene usage was most similar to the co-twin for 13 of 16 pairs, and J usage for 8 of 16 pairs, suggesting genetic constraints. Only a small cohort was studied, and no association of shared CDR3 numbers with age, concordance or disease severity was found. Simpson clonality was generally low (median roughly 0.009), which suggests a naive-dominated repertoire, and clonality was higher in the most severely affected patients.

V and J lose 5 bases and 5 bases, and a span of 13 bases separates them. The germline V gene encodes CDR1 LNHDA and CDR2 SQIVND (reference sequence). The CDR3 has 14 amino acids, counting the end cysteine and phenylalanine. Just CDR3 DNA is preserved here, 42 bases in frame from base 1. The twin pairs came from the European Cystic Fibrosis Twin and Sibling Study Cohort, which recruited patients from over a hundred CF clinics across 14 European countries. Both zygosity and CFTR genotype were checked in-house, and zygosity was tested with multiplex PCR across nine short tandem repeat loci. Peripheral blood was taken from each twin, and clinical parameters were recorded on the day of blood sampling. Phenol/chloroform extraction was used to isolate genomic DNA from peripheral blood cells, and the DNA was then kept in TE buffer at 4 degrees C. TCR beta CDR3 regions were amplified by multiplex PCR using the immunoSEQ immune profiling system, following the manufacturer's instructions. An Illumina NextSeq system was used for sequencing. The authors' analysis ran thus. Sequence data were processed on the immunoSEQ Analyzer platform, and clonality was computed as the square root of Simpson's index of productive rearrangements. Jensen-Shannon distance served as the measure of similarity in V and J usage, while OLGA was used to compute CDR3 generation probabilities. The immuneACCESS database (August 2020) and VDJdb (December 2020) were searched for shared CDR3 sequences. TCRdb limited this immuneACCESS table to in-frame rearrangements with V and J called. A share of clones is missing; checked studies link under half to unresolved V genes, and the rest is unexplained. V and J calls and clone size are given by that table; D and trimming were obtained from the DNA. For this sample the table gives over 14,000 clones, of which 80% to 90% were detected only once. The ten largest make up approximately 1% of the sample.

The chain links TRBV19 with TRBJ2-1; the D call could be TRBD1 or TRBD2, with each sharing 5 bases. Sequenced material: blood. The source is a boy aged 5-17 years with cystic fibrosis. The base sequence is TGTGCCAGTAGTCAAATTGGGGACCACAATGAGCAGTTCTTC. This translates into CASSQIGDHNEQFF.